The entry below describes one T cell receptor beta chain. What it recognizes is unknown. The sample comes from a study of T cell therapy after organ transplantation. Study conclusions and caveats: In nonresponders, large pretherapy expansions changed minimally after therapy. Few nonresponder expansions may reflect low coverage from poor CD8+ yield.

The time point was: 4-8 weeks after completion of therapy. These patients had received solid-organ transplants and had drug-resistant or recurrent cytomegalovirus. After removal of 5 bases from V and 8 bases from J, the junction contained 4 bases not matched to a gene. This CDR3 region has 13 residues. Germline-derived CDR1 and CDR2 are MNHNY and SVGAGI (reference sequence). Sequenced by immunoSEQ multiplex PCR; TCRdb stores in-frame clones only, minus some. The data contain approximately 20,000 clones, about 81% of them singletons. The source material was CD8+ T cells from blood, sampled after autologous CMV-specific T cell therapy. The chain has TRBV6-6 and TRBJ2-1; the match to TRBD2 covers 9 bases. The TCR comes from a human patient who had received a solid organ transplant and had CMV disease. The graft donor may be the source of some T cells. As DNA, the CDR3 is TGTGCCAGCAGTCACCTAGCGGGGTATGAGCAGTTCTTC. Translation: CASSHLAGYEQFF.